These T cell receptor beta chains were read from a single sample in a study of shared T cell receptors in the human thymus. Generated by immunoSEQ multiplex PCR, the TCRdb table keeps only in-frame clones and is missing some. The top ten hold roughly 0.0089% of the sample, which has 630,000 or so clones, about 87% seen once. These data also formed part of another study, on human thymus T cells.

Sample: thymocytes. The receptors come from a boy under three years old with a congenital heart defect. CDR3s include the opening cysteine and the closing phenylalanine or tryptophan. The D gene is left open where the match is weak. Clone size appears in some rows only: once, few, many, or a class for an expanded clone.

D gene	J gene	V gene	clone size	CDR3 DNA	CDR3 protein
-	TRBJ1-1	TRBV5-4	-	TGTGCCAGCAGCTTGGTAGGGGCTACCGAAGCTTTCTTT	CASSLVGATEAFF
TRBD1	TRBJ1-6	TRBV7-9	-	TGTGCCAGCAGCAAGGACAGGGATCGTAATTCACCCCTCCACTTT	CASSKDRDRNSPLHF
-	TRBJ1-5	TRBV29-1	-	TGCAGCGCTACGACGGGGATTGGGGAAAGGGGCAATCAGCCCCAGCATTTT	CSATTGIGERGNQPQHF
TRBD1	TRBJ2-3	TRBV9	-	TGTGCCAGCAGCGGCGGCGGGACAGGGTTGACAGATACGCAGTATTTT	CASSGGGTGLTDTQYF
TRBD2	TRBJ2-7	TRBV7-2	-	TGTGCCAGCAGCTTCGGGCGGGGGGCGGACTACGAGCAGTACTTC	CASSFGRGADYEQYF
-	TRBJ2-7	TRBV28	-	TGTGCCAGCCTCCTCCGAGGGAACCACGAGCAGTACTTC	CASLLRGNHEQYF
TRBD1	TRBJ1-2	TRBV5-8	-	TGTGCCAGCAGTACCGGACAGGGGCCCGACCTGGGGGGCTACACCTTC	CASSTGQGPDLGGYTF
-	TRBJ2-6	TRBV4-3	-	TGCGCCAGCAGCCAAGATCAGTTCCAGGGGACCGGGGCCAACGTCCTGACTTTC	CASSQDQFQGTGANVLTF
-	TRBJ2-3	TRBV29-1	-	TGCAGCGTTTCCCAGGGTAGACAGGATACGCAGTATTTT	CSVSQGRQDTQYF
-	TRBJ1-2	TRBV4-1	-	TGCGCCAGCAGCCAAGAAGCCAGGGTTTCGCTATGGGGCTACACCTTC	CASSQEARVSLWGYTF
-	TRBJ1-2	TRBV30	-	TGTGCCTGGCTAGGAGGGACTAACTATGGCTACACCTTC	CAWLGGTNYGYTF
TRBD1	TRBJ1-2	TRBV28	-	TGTGCCAGCAGTTATTGGACAGGGGGAGGCTACACCTTC	CASSYWTGGGYTF
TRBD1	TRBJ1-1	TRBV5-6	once	TGTGCCAGCAGCTTGAGCAGCGGCGCAGGGGGCACGGTGAACACTGAAGCTTTCTTT	CASSLSSGAGGTVNTEAFF
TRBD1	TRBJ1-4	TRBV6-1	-	TGTGCCAGCAGTGAGGCTAGACAGGGTGACGAAAAACTGTTTTTT	CASSEARQGDEKLFF
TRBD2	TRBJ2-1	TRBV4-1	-	TGCGCCAGCAGCCACCGGATACGGGTCTCGCGGGAGGGGGAAGGTGAGCAGTTCTTC	CASSHRIRVSREGEGEQFF
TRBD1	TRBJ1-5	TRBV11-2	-	TGTGCCAGCAGCTCCTACGGGACAGGGACGAAGGATCAGCCCCAGCATTTT	CASSSYGTGTKDQPQHF
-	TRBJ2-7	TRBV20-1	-	TGCAGTGCTAGAGATTTCGACAGCCAGTACTTC	CSARDFDSQYF
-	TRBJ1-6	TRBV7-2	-	TGTGCCAGCAGCTTCGGGGGGGGGTCACCCCTCCACTTT	CASSFGGGSPLHF
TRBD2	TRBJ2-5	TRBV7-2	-	TGTGCCAGCAGCTTTCCCAGCGGGAGGCGAGAGACCCAGTACTTC	CASSFPSGRRETQYF
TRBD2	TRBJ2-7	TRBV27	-	TGTGCCAGCACGCCAAGGGTGACTAGCGGGGGTGTAAACCCCTACGAGCAGTACTTC	CASTPRVTSGGVNPYEQYF
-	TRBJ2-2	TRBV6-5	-	TGTGCCAGCAGGAACAGGTCGAACACCGGGGAGCTGTTTTTT	CASRNRSNTGELFF
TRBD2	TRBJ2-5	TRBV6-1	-	TGTGCCAGCAGTGCCGCTAGCGGGAGGACCGGACCGTACCAAGAGACCCAGTACTTC	CASSAASGRTGPYQETQYF